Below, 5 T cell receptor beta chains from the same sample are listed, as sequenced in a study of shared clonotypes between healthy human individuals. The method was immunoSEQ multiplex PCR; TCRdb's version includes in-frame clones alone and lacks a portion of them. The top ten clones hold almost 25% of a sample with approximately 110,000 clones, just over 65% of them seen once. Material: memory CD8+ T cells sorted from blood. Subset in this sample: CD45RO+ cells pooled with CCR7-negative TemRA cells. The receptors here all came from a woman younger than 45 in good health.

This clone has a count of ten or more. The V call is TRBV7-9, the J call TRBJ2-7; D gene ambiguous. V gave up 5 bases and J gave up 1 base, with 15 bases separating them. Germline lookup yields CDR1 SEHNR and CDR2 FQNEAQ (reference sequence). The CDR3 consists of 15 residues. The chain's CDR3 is CASSIPGSQSYEQYF. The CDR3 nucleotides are TGTGCCAGCAGCATTCCTGGGTCGCAATCCTACGAGCAGTACTTC.

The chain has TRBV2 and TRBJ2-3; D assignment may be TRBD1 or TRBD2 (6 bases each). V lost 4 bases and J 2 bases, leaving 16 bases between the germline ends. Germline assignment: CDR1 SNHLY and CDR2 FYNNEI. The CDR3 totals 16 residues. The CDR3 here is CASSGLGGGDTDTQYF. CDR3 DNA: TGTGCCAGCAGTGGGCTTGGGGGCGGGGACACAGATACGCAGTATTTT.

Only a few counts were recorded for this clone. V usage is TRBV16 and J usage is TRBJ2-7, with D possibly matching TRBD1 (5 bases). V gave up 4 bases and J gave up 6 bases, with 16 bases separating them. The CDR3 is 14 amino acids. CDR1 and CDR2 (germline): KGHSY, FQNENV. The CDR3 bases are TGTGCCAGCAGCCGGGGCTTTTCCCCCCCCGAGCAGTACTTC. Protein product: CASSRGFSPPEQYF.

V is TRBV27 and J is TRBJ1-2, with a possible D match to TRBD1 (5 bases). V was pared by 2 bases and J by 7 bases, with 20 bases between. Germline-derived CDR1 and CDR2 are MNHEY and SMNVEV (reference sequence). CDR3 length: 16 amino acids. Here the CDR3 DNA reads TGTGCCAGCAGTTTAGGAGCCCCACAGGCGGGCTGTGGCTACACCTTC. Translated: CASSLGAPQAGCGYTF.

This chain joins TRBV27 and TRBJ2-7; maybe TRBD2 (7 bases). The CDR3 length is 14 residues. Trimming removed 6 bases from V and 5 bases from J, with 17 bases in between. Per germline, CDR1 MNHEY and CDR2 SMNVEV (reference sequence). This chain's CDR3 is CASSSRGGADEQYF. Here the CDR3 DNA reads TGTGCCAGCAGCTCTAGAGGGGGGGCGGACGAGCAGTACTTC.